Below are 26 T cell receptor beta chains sequenced from a single sample in a study of blood T cell repertoires in COVID-19. Clones were sequenced by immunoSEQ multiplex PCR, and TCRdb holds only the in-frame ones, with some missing. Here the sample spans fewer than 200,000 clones, approximately 91% being singletons. The source material was peripheral blood. These receptors came from a young man with COVID-19, enrolled during active disease.

This sequence joins TRBV29-1 and TRBJ2-1; 10 bases agree with TRBD2. The CDR3 sequence is 16 residues long. The ends lost 6 bases at V and 7 bases at J; junction bases unmatched: 15. CDR1 is SQVTM and CDR2 is ANQGSEA in the germline V gene. Written as DNA, the CDR3 is TGCAGCGTGAAAGCTCCAGGAGCGGGAGGGCCAAATGAGCAGTTCTTC. Translation: CSVKAPGAGGPNEQFF.

The V call is TRBV28, the J call TRBJ2-1; TRBD2 is a possible D gene (5 bases). V gave up 1 base and J gave up 7 bases, with 11 bases separating them. The CDR3 totals 14 residues. Germline-derived CDR1 and CDR2 are MDHEN and SYDVKM. The CDR3, as DNA: TGTGCCAGCAGTTTATTCGGCAGGAGGAATGAGCAGTTCTTC. Protein sequence: CASSLFGRRNEQFF.

The chain joins TRBV29-1 to TRBJ1-2, with D perhaps matching TRBD1 (6 bases). This CDR3 is built from 14 residues. V was clipped by 5 bases and J by 4 bases, with 17 bases between them. CDR1 and CDR2 (germline): SQVTM, ANQGSEA. CDR3 sequence: CSVSDRRYVYGYTF. CDR3 sequence (DNA): TGCAGCGTTTCGGACAGACGGTACGTCTATGGCTACACCTTC.

Written as DNA, the CDR3 is TGTGCCAGCAGCCGCACCCAGGGAACTTGGAATGAGCAGTTCTTC. As protein: CASSRTQGTWNEQFF. The gene calls are TRBV7-2 and TRBJ2-1; the D gene is possibly TRBD1 (5 bases). The length of the CDR3 is 15 residues. Trimming stripped 5 bases from V and 7 bases from J, with 18 bases between. Germline V lookup: CDR1 SGHTA, CDR2 FQGNSA. Supplemented by reference TRBV7-2 and TRBJ2-1, the full variable domain reads GAGVSQSPSNKVTEKGKDVELRCDPISGHTALYWYRQSLGQGLEFLIYFQGNSAPDKSGLPSDRFSAERTGGSVSTLTIQRTQQEDSAVYLCASSRTQGTWNEQFFGPGTRLTVL.

In this sample, this clone turned up once. The rearrangement uses TRBV6-1 and TRBJ2-7, with TRBD1 matching 7 bases. V lost 3 bases to trimming and J lost 4 bases; unmatched junction nucleotides: 6. This CDR3 is built from 14 residues. Per germline, CDR1 MNHNS and CDR2 SASEGT. The CDR3 reads CASSDDRVQYEQYF. The CDR3 DNA sequence: TGTGCCAGCAGTGACGACAGGGTTCAGTACGAGCAGTACTTC.

The gene calls are TRBV2 and TRBJ2-7; tentatively, D is TRBD1 (6 bases). The germline CDR1 and CDR2 sequences are SNHLY and FYNNEI. This CDR3 contains 14 residues. V gave up 7 bases and J gave up 0 bases, with 13 bases separating them. CDR3 protein: CASILGRGSYEQYF. In DNA form, the CDR3 reads TGTGCCAGCATCCTGGGCAGGGGCTCCTACGAGCAGTACTTC.

V usage is TRBV5-5 and J usage is TRBJ2-3, with no clear D. This CDR3 is built from 14 residues. Germline values: CDR1 SGHKS, CDR2 YYEKEE (reference sequence). Trimming left V 2 bases short and J 4 bases short, with 11 bases between. The CDR3 DNA is TGTGCCAGCAGCTTCCGACACGGTGCAGATACGCAGTATTTT. Translating it yields CASSFRHGADTQYF.

The rearrangement joins TRBV30 to TRBJ1-2; tentative D call: TRBD1 (5 bases). The CDR3 spans 13 residues. V lost 5 bases and J 5 bases, leaving 15 bases between the germline ends. In germline, CDR1 is GTSNPN, CDR2 SVGIG (reference sequence). For the CDR3, the DNA is TGTGCCTGGGATCGGGACTTCCTATATGGCTACACCTTC. Amino acid sequence: CAWDRDFLYGYTF.

Regarding this clone: A read error may produce the germline difference seen at one junction end. This rearrangement joins TRBV7-9 to TRBJ2-1; 9 positions agree with TRBD1. Germline V lookup: CDR1 SEHNR, CDR2 FQNEAQ (reference sequence). The CDR3 has 15 residues. The CDR3 sequence is CASSSGQGLINEQFF. CDR3 DNA sequence: TGTGCCAGTAGCTCCGGACAGGGGCTTATCAATGAGCAGTTCTTC.

This clone was recorded once. This chain connects TRBV28 to TRBJ1-1, with a tentative D call TRBD1 (6 bases). Trimming shortened V by 7 bases and J by 1 base, and 31 bases separated the two germline ends. The CDR3 runs 20 residues. The germline V gene has CDR1 MDHEN and CDR2 SYDVKM. CDR3 in DNA: TGTGCCAGCAATTGGGAAAGGTGGGTCCCCCAACAGGGTTCGAACACTGAAGCTTTCTTT. It encodes CASNWERWVPQQGSNTEAFF.

The CDR3 nucleotides are TGCGCCAGCAGTACACAGGGGGGAGGCGAGCAGTACTTC. Translated: CASSTQGGGEQYF. The chain joins TRBV10-2 to TRBJ2-7; 8 nucleotides align to TRBD1. J was trimmed by 6 bases and V by 5 bases; bases with no gene match: 6. CDR3 length equals 13 residues. CDR1 and CDR2 (germline): WSHSY, SAAADI.

The V call is TRBV28, the J call TRBJ2-7, with D possibly TRBD2 on 6 matching bases. Between the trimmed V and J ends, which lost 5 bases and 3 bases, there was a span of 23 bases. The germline V gene encodes CDR1 MDHEN and CDR2 SYDVKM. This CDR3 has 17 amino acids. As DNA, the CDR3 is TGTGCCAGCAGTCCCGAAGTGCGGCGGGATGGTGGCTACGAGCAGTACTTC. It translates to CASSPEVRRDGGYEQYF.

The J gene is TRBJ1-1, the V gene TRBV15; the D gene is possibly TRBD1 (5 bases). The germline V gene encodes CDR1 LNHNV and CDR2 YYDKDF (reference sequence). This CDR3 contains 14 residues. V was trimmed by 6 bases and J by 0 bases, leaving 11 bases between them. As DNA, the CDR3 is TGTGCCACCAGAGACAGCTCCATGAACACTGAAGCTTTCTTT. It yields the protein CATRDSSMNTEAFF.

This clone was seen only once. The rearrangement uses TRBV5-5 and TRBJ2-1; a possible D gene is TRBD2 (5 bases). The CDR3 loop spans 18 amino acids. CDR1 and CDR2 (germline): SGHKS, YYEKEE (reference sequence). V gave up 0 bases and J gave up 0 bases, with 16 bases separating them. CDR3 coding DNA: TGTGCCAGCAGCTTGGTGAGCGGCCGGGTCTCCTCCTACAATGAGCAGTTCTTC. It is translated as CASSLVSGRVSSYNEQFF.

V gene TRBV2 combines with J gene TRBJ1-2; 7 bases fit TRBD1. The CDR3 has 13 residues. Looked up from germline, CDR1 is SNHLY and CDR2 is FYNNEI. CDR3: CVARQGANYGYTF. DNA for the CDR3: TGTGTCGCTAGGCAGGGGGCTAACTATGGCTACACCTTC. Filled out from reference TRBV2 and TRBJ1-2, the complete variable domain reads EPEVTQTPSHQVTQMGQEVILRCVPISNHLYFYWYRQILGQKVEFLVSFYNNEISEKSEIFDDQFSVERPDGSNFTLKIRSTKLEDSAMYFCVARQGANYGYTFGSGTRLTVV.

J is TRBJ2-7 and V is TRBV11-2; 11 bases line up with TRBD2. The ends lost 1 base at V and 0 bases at J; junction bases unmatched: 2. CDR1 and CDR2 from the germline V gene are SGHAT and FQNNGV. The length of the CDR3 is 16 residues. CDR3 nucleotides: TGTGCCAGCAGCTTAGTTGGGACTAGCGGCTCCTACGAGCAGTACTTC. Translated, it gives CASSLVGTSGSYEQYF.

The chain couples TRBV4-3 to TRBJ1-3; TRBD1 matches at 8 bases. CDR3 length equals 16 residues. V lost 0 bases and J lost 8; bases outside the gene matches: 9. Germline V CDR1 and CDR2: LGHNA, YSLEER. CDR3 DNA: TGCGCCAGCAGCCAAGATGCAGGGGGCAGGATCGACACCATATATTTT. Protein product: CASSQDAGGRIDTIYF.

The rearrangement uses TRBV11-2 and TRBJ1-5, with a possible D match to TRBD1 (5 bases). CDR1 SGHAT and CDR2 FQNNGV come from the germline V gene. Trimming shortened V by 4 bases and J by 2 bases, and 12 bases separated the two germline ends. This CDR3 has 15 residues. CDR3 sequence: CASSYDGRGNQPQHF. CDR3 nucleotide sequence: TGTGCCAGCAGCTACGATGGCAGGGGCAATCAGCCCCAGCATTTT.

This chain uses TRBV27 with TRBJ2-1, with 10 bases lining up with TRBD2. The length of the CDR3 is 14 residues. The J segment lost 5 bases and the V segment lost 8 bases, leaving 6 bases of the junction unmatched. Germline-derived CDR1 and CDR2 are MNHEY and SMNVEV (reference sequence). This CDR3 reads CASSGLADDNEQFF. The CDR3, as DNA: TGTGCCAGCTCCGGACTAGCGGACGACAATGAGCAGTTCTTC.

The CDR3 sequence is CASSRLGGPNYGYTF. The CDR3 nucleotides read TGTGCCAGCAGTAGACTAGGGGGCCCTAACTATGGCTACACCTTC. The V call is TRBV6-5, the J call TRBJ1-2; TRBD1 matches 7 bases. Germline assignment: CDR1 MNHEY and CDR2 SVGAGI. V shed 5 bases and J 0 bases; nucleotides not matched to a gene: 6. The CDR3 has 15 residues.

This clone was observed a handful of times. The chain recombines TRBV29-1 with TRBJ1-1; D call uncertain. Germline V gene sequence: CDR1 SQVTM, CDR2 ANQGSEA. CDR3 length: 14 amino acids. The germline V and J ends were trimmed by 4 bases and 4 bases, with 16 bases remaining between them. The CDR3 spells CSVVTMALSTEAFF. The CDR3, as DNA: TGCAGCGTTGTTACTATGGCCCTGAGCACTGAAGCTTTCTTT.

This clone was counted between two and nine times. V gene TRBV4-2 combines with J gene TRBJ2-2; D unclear. In germline, CDR1 is LGHNA, CDR2 YNFKEQ. The CDR3 spans 14 residues. The V gene lost 0 bases and the J gene lost 6 bases, with 8 bases spanning the gap. CDR3 DNA sequence: TGTGCCAGCAGCCAAGAGTTAGAATCCGGGGAGCTGTTTTTT. As protein: CASSQELESGELFF.

The V gene is TRBV9, the J gene TRBJ2-5, with TRBD2 matching 9 bases. Per the germline V gene, CDR1 is SGDLS and CDR2 is YYNGEE. The CDR3 extends over 15 amino acids. V was pared by 4 bases and J by 2 bases, with 6 bases of the junction left unmatched. CDR3 region: CASSPRTSVQETQYF. The CDR3 DNA is TGTGCCAGCAGCCCGCGGACTAGCGTACAAGAGACCCAGTACTTC.

The chain couples TRBV29-1 to TRBJ2-3, with D possibly TRBD2 on 6 matching bases. Trimming shortened V by 4 bases and J by 4 bases, and 12 bases separated the two germline ends. Germline V gives CDR1 SQVTM, CDR2 ANQGSEA. This CDR3 comprises 13 residues. CDR3 amino acids: CSVGIGGADTQYF. The CDR3 coding sequence is TGCAGCGTTGGGATCGGCGGGGCAGATACGCAGTATTTT.

This clone has more than one count but fewer than ten. The chain combines TRBV9 with TRBJ2-7; 7 bases are shared with TRBD2. With V trimmed by 4 bases and J by 0 bases, 7 bases remained unmatched. The CDR3 is 15 residues long. Germline loops: CDR1 SGDLS, CDR2 YYNGEE. The CDR3 sequence is CASSPRGGSSYEQYF. The DNA for the CDR3 is TGTGCCAGCAGCCCGAGGGGCGGGAGCTCCTACGAGCAGTACTTC.

V and J are TRBV19 and TRBJ1-6; perhaps TRBD1 as D (5 bases). The germline V gene encodes CDR1 LNHDA and CDR2 SQIVND (reference sequence). The CDR3 loop spans 15 amino acids. Trimming removed 7 bases from V and 9 bases from J, with 19 bases in between. CDR3 loop: CASTPQTGGTSPLHF. For the CDR3, the DNA is TGTGCCAGTACCCCTCAGACCGGGGGGACTTCACCCCTCCACTTT.